Presented here are 17 T cell receptor beta chains from one specimen sequenced in a study of regulatory T cells in long-lasting Graves disease. Sample time point: newly diagnosed GD, antithyroid drugs for less than 3 months. Making the TCR library involved RNA that had been extracted from PBMCs. Libraries of TCR beta came from iRepertoire HTBI primers plus Arm-PCR of CDR3 regions. Each CDR3 protein is one row after TCRdb ran MiXCR on the multiplex PCR reads. In the table there are about 610,000 distinct CDR3 sequences, 15% to 20% of which are singletons. The same data also contributed to another study, on T cells in Graves' hyperthyroidism and ophthalmopathy.

The sample was peripheral blood mononuclear cells (PBMCs), taken at new diagnosis, from a patient treated with antithyroid drugs. Source of these receptors: a man between 18 and 35 years old with Graves disease.

This chain joins TRBV20-1 and TRBJ2-7, with 13 positions matching TRBD2. This CDR3 comprises 17 residues. Per the germline V gene, CDR1 is DFQATT and CDR2 is SNEGSKA (reference sequence). After removal of 0 bases from V and 2 bases from J, the junction contained 7 bases not matched to a gene. The CDR3: CSARDPGLAGSTYEQYF. In DNA, the CDR3 is TGCAGTGCTAGAGATCCGGGACTAGCGGGATCGACCTACGAGCAGTACTTC.

V gene TRBV29-1 combines with J gene TRBJ2-6; TRBD1 agrees at 7 bases. The CDR3 is 16 amino acids. CDR1 is SQVTM and CDR2 is ANQGSEA in the germline V gene. V was pared by 6 bases and J by 0 bases, with 8 bases of the junction left unmatched. CDR3: CSVVRDSPSGANVLTF. The CDR3 DNA is TGCAGCGTCGTTCGGGACAGTCCCTCTGGGGCCAACGTCCTGACTTTC.

The sample holds many counts of this clonotype. The rearrangement uses TRBV7-9 and TRBJ1-1; 9 bases are shared with TRBD1. The CDR3 has 14 residues. After removal of 5 bases from V and 3 bases from J, the junction contained 4 bases not matched to a gene. Looked up from germline, CDR1 is SEHNR and CDR2 is FQNEAQ (reference sequence). The CDR3: CASSPTGGDTEAFF. The CDR3 nucleotides read TGTGCCAGCAGCCCCACAGGGGGCGACACTGAAGCTTTCTTT. The variable domain in full, completed from reference TRBV7-9 and TRBJ1-1, reads DTGVSQNPRHKITKRGQNVTFRCDPISEHNRLYWYRQTLGQGPEFLTYFQNEAQLEKSRLLSDRFSAERPKGSFSTLEIQRTEQGDSAMYLCASSPTGGDTEAFFGQGTRLTVV.

This chain uses TRBV7-3 with TRBJ2-4, with D unresolved. This CDR3 comprises 16 residues. The V end was cut by 5 bases, the J end by 1 base, with 15 bases between. Per the germline V gene, CDR1 is SGHTA and CDR2 is FQGTGA. In DNA form, the CDR3 reads TGTGCCAGCAGCCTTGGAGTGGGTTCGGCCAAAAACATTCAGTACTTC. This sequence encodes CASSLGVGSAKNIQYF.

As concerns this clonotype: A much larger clone differs from this one at a single base, so this may be a read error. V and J are TRBV20-1 and TRBJ1-1; D remains ambiguous. CDR3 size: 14 residues. Germline lookup yields CDR1 DFQATT and CDR2 SNEGSKA (reference sequence). CDR3 amino acids: CSAKARQFDTEALF. The CDR3 DNA follows: TGCAGTGCTAAGGCCCGGCAGTTCGACACTGAAGCTCTCTTT.

Many counts were recorded for this clonotype. The chain joins TRBV6-2 or TRBV6-3 to TRBJ1-1; D ambiguous. This CDR3 region has 13 residues. Trimming removed 8 bases at V and 0 bases at J, with 10 bases between. From germline, CDR1 is MNHEY and CDR2 SVGEGT. CDR3 sequence (DNA): TGTGCCAGCGGGGAGAGGATGAACACTGAAGCTTTCTTT. This codes for CASGERMNTEAFF.

To note about this clonotype: A much larger clonotype is one base distant, so this may be a read error. V and J are TRBV28 and TRBJ2-7; D gene unclear. Germline loops: CDR1 MDHEN, CDR2 SYDVKM. The CDR3 loop spans 12 amino acids. Trimming removed 5 bases from V and 7 bases from J, with 12 bases in between. In DNA, the CDR3 is TGTGCCAGCAGTCTCCCCTCCGTTGAGCAGTACTTC. It translates to CASSLPSVEQYF.

This clonotype was seen repeatedly, ten times or more. The rearrangement joins TRBV28 to TRBJ2-7; D is possibly TRBD2 (7 bases). This CDR3 is 14 amino acids long. The V gene's germline CDR1 is MDHEN and CDR2 SYDVKM. Trimming took off 6 bases at V and 4 bases at J, with 16 bases between the two ends. The CDR3 nucleotides read TGTGCCAGCAGCCCTGGGGGGGGCGCATACGAGCAGTACTTC. This translates into CASSPGGGAYEQYF.

This clonotype has a count of ten or more. The J gene is TRBJ2-2, the V gene TRBV20-1; TRBD2 is a possible D gene (6 bases). This CDR3 comprises 15 residues. The V end was cut by 3 bases, the J end by 1 base, with 12 bases between. Germline V gene sequence: CDR1 DFQATT, CDR2 SNEGSKA (reference sequence). Here the CDR3 reads CSASAGLRNTGELFF. CDR3 nucleotide sequence: TGCAGTGCTAGCGCGGGACTCCGGAACACCGGGGAGCTGTTTTTT.

This clonotype was counted only a few times. The chain employs TRBV5-1 and TRBJ2-1; TRBD2 aligns across 14 bases. After removal of 3 bases from V and 7 bases from J, the junction contained 6 bases not matched to a gene. CDR3 length: 16 residues. Per germline, CDR1 SGHRS and CDR2 YFSETQ. The CDR3 reads CASSSMGLAGENEQFF. The DNA for the CDR3 is TGCGCCAGCAGCTCAATGGGACTAGCGGGAGAAAATGAGCAGTTCTTC. The full variable domain, with the rest looked up from reference TRBV5-1 and TRBJ2-1, is KAGVTQTPRYLIKTRGQQVTLSCSPISGHRSVSWYQQTPGQGLQFLFEYFSETQRNKGNFPGRFSGRQFSNSRSEMNVSTLELGDSALYLCASSSMGLAGENEQFFGPGTRLTVL.

The chain couples TRBV28 to TRBJ2-7; no clear D. The V end lost 6 bases, the J end lost 4 bases, and 16 bases lay between the germline ends. Looked up from germline, CDR1 is MDHEN and CDR2 is SYDVKM. The CDR3 loop spans 14 amino acids. The CDR3 spells CASRPPQAWYEQYF. The CDR3 DNA reads TGTGCCAGCAGACCACCCCAAGCTTGGTACGAGCAGTACTTC.

The chain is built from TRBV6-2 or TRBV6-3 and TRBJ2-2; D perhaps matches TRBD1 (5 bases). There are 16 residues in the CDR3. CDR1 is MNHEY, CDR2 SVGEGT, per germline. V lost 6 bases and J 3 bases, leaving 17 bases between the germline ends. This CDR3 is CASRPTGSSDTGELFF. The CDR3 bases are TGTGCCAGCAGACCCACAGGTTCCTCAGACACCGGGGAGCTGTTTTTT.

This clonotype occurred a few times. The CDR3 DNA reads as TGCGCCAGCAGCTTGAGGAGCGGGAGAGGTGAGCAGTTCTTC. Translating it yields CASSLRSGRGEQFF. The V and J genes are TRBV5-1 and TRBJ2-1; 8 bases align to TRBD2. Trimming cost V 1 base and J 9 bases; bases outside gene matches: 6. Germline loops: CDR1 SGHRS, CDR2 YFSETQ. The CDR3 sequence is 14 residues long. Full variable domain (outside the CDR3, taken from reference TRBV5-1 and TRBJ2-1): KAGVTQTPRYLIKTRGQQVTLSCSPISGHRSVSWYQQTPGQGLQFLFEYFSETQRNKGNFPGRFSGRQFSNSRSEMNVSTLELGDSALYLCASSLRSGRGEQFFGPGTRLTVL.

This clonotype showed up many times. Sequence at one end of the junction differs from germline and may be a read error. The chain uses TRBV5-1 and TRBJ2-2; weak D call: TRBD1 (5 bases). This CDR3 contains 13 residues. CDR1 is SGHRS, CDR2 YFSETQ, per germline. DNA of the CDR3: TGTGCCAGCAGTTTAGGGGCTACCGGGGAGCTGTTTTTT. This codes for CASSLGATGELFF.

To note about this clonotype: This CDR3 fails to terminate in the conserved phenylalanine or tryptophan, so it likely reflects a read error. This chain connects TRBV5-1 to TRBJ2-7; D is ambiguous. Germline V gene lookup returns CDR1 SGHRS and CDR2 YFSETQ. Trimming shortened V by 4 bases and J by 4 bases, and 9 bases separated the two germline ends. CDR3 size: 12 residues. The CDR3 reads CASSPPSYEQYS. The CDR3 bases are TGCGCCAGCAGCCCCCCTTCTTACGAGCAGTACTCC.

This chain connects TRBV5-1 to TRBJ1-1; weak D call: TRBD1 (6 bases). This CDR3 region has 16 residues. Germline V gene sequence: CDR1 SGHRS, CDR2 YFSETQ. Trimming left V 0 bases short and J 1 base short, with 13 bases between. CDR3 residues: CASSLAGRGGNTEAFF. The CDR3 DNA reads as TGCGCCAGCAGCTTGGCCGGGAGAGGGGGGAACACTGAAGCTTTCTTT.

This clonotype was seen a few times. The chain has TRBV20-1 and TRBJ2-7; D could derive from TRBD1 or TRBD2 (6 bases each). Germline CDR1 is DFQATT and CDR2 is SNEGSKA (reference sequence). The CDR3 spans 14 residues. Trimming cost V 5 bases and J 5 bases, with 19 bases left between them. The chain's CDR3 is CSAVGAGRGHEQYF. As DNA, the CDR3 is TGCAGTGCTGTGGGGGCGGGGCGCGGGCACGAGCAGTACTTC.